The present T cell receptor beta chain was sequenced within a study of blood T cell repertoires in COVID-19 (dated by TCRdb to the early 2020s). Background on the whole study: The collaborator samples originated in the United States, Italy and Spain and spanned the acute and convalescent phases of COVID-19. The repertoires were made available in a free public database intended to serve as a resource for research on the immune response to SARS-CoV-2. Samples came from the ongoing ImmuneRACE study (first 160 participants) plus 1,254 subjects from 6 global collaborators. Sample metadata almost always included a de-identified subject ID, COVID-19 status, age in years and sex. The dataset comprised deeply sampled blood TCRbeta repertoires from subjects exposed to, actively infected with, or recovered from COVID-19. The material from the prospective study consisted of cDNA or gDNA derived from T cells, B-cell-depleted T cells, or PBMCs. Where available, HLA class I and class II types were taken from metadata supplied by the sample provider and were not determined by assay-based typing.

CDR1 and CDR2, looked up from the germline V gene, are SGHVS and FQNEAQ. The CDR3 covers 14 residues, taking in both the cysteine and the phenylalanine. Left in the record is the CDR3 DNA by itself, 42 bases read in frame from the first base. From V the trimming removes 2 bases and from J it removes 6 bases, while the gene matches leave 5 bases of the junction unaccounted for. Study-wide conclusions, independent of this receptor: The quantity of clinical and demographic metadata differed by source and by participant and was supplied without curation.

A remark on this clone: Its antigen specificity is not known. Base-call qualities are not available, and no considerably larger clone is one nucleotide away.

TCRbeta CDR3 regions were amplified from genomic DNA using the immunoSEQ Assay, a bias-controlled multiplex PCR. The published analysis was carried out like this. Nucleated cell counts per sample were estimated from amplification of reference gene primers within the assay. Sequence reads were collapsed and filtered to measure the absolute abundance of every unique TCRbeta CDR3 rearrangement. Productive Simpson clonality was computed per sample as the square root of Simpson's diversity index over productive rearrangements. TCRdb carries this immuneACCESS record with in-frame sequences only. Its versions omit some clonotypes, under half of them owing to an unresolved V gene in the studies checked, with the rest unexplained. Clone size and V and J calls were adopted from that table, with D and trimming inferred from the DNA. In all, the sample holds hundreds of thousands of clones, and 70% to 90% of those were seen once. The ten largest clones add up to 2.3% of the sample.

At one collaborating source in Seattle, patients were enrolled during active infection and were followed longitudinally through the course of disease. Each collaborating institution followed its own protocols to collect whole blood in K2EDTA tubes. For TCRbeta analysis, collaborators shipped samples in one of three forms: frozen whole blood, isolated PBMCs, or DNA extracted from either of those sample types. Specimen: peripheral blood. The chain was built from TRBV7-8 and TRBJ1-2; the junction holds 8 bases that match TRBD1. The clonotype comes from an older woman with COVID-19, enrolled during active disease. The DNA reads TGTGCCAGCAGCTTACAGGGGGCAGGGGATGGCTACACCTTC. This codes for CASSLQGAGDGYTF.